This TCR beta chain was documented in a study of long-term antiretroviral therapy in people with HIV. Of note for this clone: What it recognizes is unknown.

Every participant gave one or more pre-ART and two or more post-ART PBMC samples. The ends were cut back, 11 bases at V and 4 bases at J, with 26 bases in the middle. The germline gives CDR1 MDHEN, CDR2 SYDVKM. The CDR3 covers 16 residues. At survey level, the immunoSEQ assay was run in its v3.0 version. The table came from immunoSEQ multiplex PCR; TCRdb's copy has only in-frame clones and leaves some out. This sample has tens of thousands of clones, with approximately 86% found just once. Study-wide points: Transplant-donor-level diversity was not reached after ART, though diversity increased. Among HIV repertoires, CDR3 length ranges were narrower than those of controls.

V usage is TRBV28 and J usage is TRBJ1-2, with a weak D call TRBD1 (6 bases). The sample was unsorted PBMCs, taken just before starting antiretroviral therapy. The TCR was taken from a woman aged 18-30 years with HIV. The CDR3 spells CAGLGAGAREGYGYTF. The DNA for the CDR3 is TGTGCCGGATTGGGGGCAGGGGCGCGGGAGGGCTATGGCTACACCTTC.